The 8 T cell receptor beta chains reported below all come from one sample, sequenced in a study of blood T cell repertoires in COVID-19. Assay: immunoSEQ multiplex PCR; the TCRdb copy retains only in-frame clones and omits some. The repertoire has fewer than 600,000 clones, 89% of them found once; the top ten carry roughly 0.9%. The sample comprised peripheral blood. These receptors were obtained from a man younger than 35 with COVID-19, enrolled during active disease.

This chain joins TRBV24-1 and TRBJ2-1, with TRBD1 matching 8 bases. After removal of 3 bases from V and 3 bases from J, the junction contained 6 bases not matched to a gene. CDR3 size: 16 residues. Germline V CDR1 and CDR2: KGHDR, SFDVKD. The CDR3 nucleotides are TGTGCCACCAGTGATCCGGACAGGGAAGACTACAATGAGCAGTTCTTC. Residues: CATSDPDREDYNEQFF.

This chain links TRBV11-2 with TRBJ1-2; D unclear. In germline, CDR1 is SGHAT, CDR2 FQNNGV. The CDR3 runs to 13 residues. Between the trimmed V and J ends, which lost 6 bases and 5 bases, there was a span of 13 bases. Here the CDR3 reads CASSSGSRYGYTF. The CDR3 nucleotides are TGTGCCAGCAGTTCCGGGTCCCGATATGGCTACACCTTC.

The V gene is TRBV6-6, the J gene TRBJ1-1; D is unclear. Germline V gene sequence: CDR1 MNHNY, CDR2 SVGAGI (reference sequence). The V and J ends lost 6 bases and 1 base respectively, with 15 bases between them. The CDR3 extends over 15 amino acids. The CDR3 nucleotides read TGTGCCAGCAGCCCTACCGGGTGGCGGAACACTGAAGCTTTCTTT. Its translation is CASSPTGWRNTEAFF.

V and J are TRBV5-1 and TRBJ2-5; D possibly corresponds to TRBD1 (5 bases). Germline V lookup: CDR1 SGHRS, CDR2 YFSETQ. The CDR3 is made up of 14 amino acids. Trimming shortened V by 0 bases and J by 5 bases, and 11 bases separated the two germline ends. The CDR3, as DNA: TGCGCCAGCAGCTTGGCAGGGCTGAGGGAGACCCAGTACTTC. Translation gives CASSLAGLRETQYF.

The table lists this clone with a count of one. V and J are TRBV6-5 and TRBJ2-2; D is perhaps TRBD2 (6 bases). V shed 7 bases and J shed 6 bases, with 12 bases lying between them. This CDR3 spans 13 amino acids. Germline CDR1 MNHEY, CDR2 SVGAGI. The CDR3 DNA sequence: TGTGCCAGCACCGCGTGGGGGGCCGGGGAGCTGTTTTTT. It encodes CASTAWGAGELFF.

The chain links TRBV27 to TRBJ2-1; 14 nucleotides match TRBD2. The CDR3 runs 16 residues. With 8 bases clipped from V and 9 bases from J, the junction kept 12 bases outside the gene matches. Germline CDR1 reads MNHEY; CDR2 reads SMNVEV (reference sequence). In DNA, the CDR3 is TGTGCCAGCCGCCTCGGACTAGCGGGGGGATATGGTGAGCAGTTCTTC. It yields the protein CASRLGLAGGYGEQFF.

This chain joins TRBV11-3 and TRBJ2-1; D gene uncertain. Per germline, CDR1 SGHNT and CDR2 YENEEA. The CDR3 consists of 14 residues. Trimming removed 0 bases at V and 10 bases at J, with 13 bases between. CDR3 coding DNA: TGTGCCAGCAGCTTAGAAGGCCCTTCCAGGGAGCAGTTCTTC. Residues: CASSLEGPSREQFF. Full variable domain (outside the CDR3, taken from reference TRBV11-3 and TRBJ2-1): EAGVVQSPRYKIIEKKQPVAFWCNPISGHNTLYWYLQNLGQGPELLIRYENEEAVDDSQLPKDRFSAERLKGVDSTLKIQPAELGDSAVYLCASSLEGPSREQFFGPGTRLTVL.

This clone turned up a few times. The V gene is TRBV6-5, the J gene TRBJ1-3, with D uncertain. V gave up 2 bases and J gave up 5 bases, with 10 bases separating them. The CDR3 totals 14 residues. Germline CDR1 reads MNHEY; CDR2 reads SVGAGI. The CDR3 DNA reads as TGTGCCAGCAGTTACCGACACAACCGAAACACCATATATTTT. As protein: CASSYRHNRNTIYF.